The 13 T cell receptor beta chains below were found in one sample sequenced in a study of T-cell reconstitution after alpha-beta-depleted transplantation in children. Using unique molecular identifiers, the investigators prepared the TCRbeta library. A single record per CDR3 protein comes from TCRdb applying MiXCR to the PCR reads. The repertoire consists of roughly 400,000 distinct CDR3 sequences, with 43% occurring once and the leading ten covering 27%. The material was PBMCs, obtained before TCRalphabeta/CD19-depleted stem cell transplant. The receptors shown here come from a girl aged 2-10 years with aplastic anemia, due to receive a stem cell transplant.

V and J are TRBV20-1 and TRBJ1-1, with D possibly matching TRBD1 (5 bases). The length of the CDR3 is 14 residues. V was pared by 5 bases and J by 0 bases, with 13 bases between. Germline CDR1 is DFQATT and CDR2 is SNEGSKA (reference sequence). The CDR3 sequence: CSAQDSRMNTEAFF. CDR3 DNA sequence: TGCAGTGCTCAAGACAGCCGCATGAACACTGAAGCTTTCTTT.

V is TRBV5-1 and J is TRBJ2-7; 15 bases line up with TRBD2. V gave up 4 bases and J gave up 3 bases; unmatched junction bases: 5. Germline lookup yields CDR1 SGHRS and CDR2 YFSETQ. This CDR3 is built from 16 residues. CDR3 nucleotide sequence: TGCGCCAGCAGCGAACCGGGACTAGCGGGGGGCTACGAGCAGTACTTC. Protein: CASSEPGLAGGYEQYF.

This clonotype has just a few counts. This chain uses TRBV12-3 or TRBV12-4 with TRBJ2-7, with 7 positions matching TRBD2. The junction had 6 bases not matched to a gene; V was cut back by 5 bases and J by 2 bases. This CDR3 has 14 residues. CDR3 bases: TGTGCCAGCAGTAGACTAGCTCAAACCTACGAGCAGTACTTC. This gives the protein CASSRLAQTYEQYF.

This clonotype came up once. The chain couples TRBV7-3 to TRBJ2-3, with 8 bases aligning to TRBD2. Looked up from germline, CDR1 is SGHTA and CDR2 is FQGTGA. The CDR3 is 16 residues long. The ends lost 6 bases at V and 1 base at J; junction bases unmatched: 9. CDR3 nucleotides: TGTGCCAGCAGGGCCCCGGGGGGGGGCCGCACAGATACGCAGTATTTT. This encodes CASRAPGGGRTDTQYF.

The chain links TRBV14 to TRBJ2-1, with 8 bases fitting TRBD1. CDR3 size: 13 residues. V gave up 6 bases and J gave up 5 bases; unmatched junction bases: 3. The germline V gene encodes CDR1 SGHDN and CDR2 FVKESK. The chain's CDR3 is CASRNRGDNEQFF. The CDR3 DNA is TGTGCCAGCAGGAACAGGGGGGACAATGAGCAGTTCTTC.

This chain uses TRBV7-2 with TRBJ1-4, with TRBD1 matching 9 bases. The V gene end was trimmed by 5 bases and the J gene end by 8 bases; junction bases not matched to a gene: 12. In germline, CDR1 is SGHTA, CDR2 FQGNSA. The CDR3 loop spans 16 amino acids. CDR3 DNA sequence: TGTGCCAGCAGCCCCGGGCCGGGACAGGGAGGGGAAAAACTGTTTTTT. Its translation is CASSPGPGQGGEKLFF.

This clonotype was observed a handful of times. The rearrangement uses TRBV18 and TRBJ2-1; weak D call: TRBD2 (5 bases). V was shortened by 1 base and J by 3 bases, with 13 bases between the two germline ends. Germline loops: CDR1 KGHSH, CDR2 LQKENI. CDR3 length equals 16 residues. CDR3 protein: CASSPQSGNIYNEQFF. The CDR3 coding sequence is TGTGCCAGCTCACCACAAAGCGGCAATATCTACAATGAGCAGTTCTTC.

Remarks on this clonotype: This may stem from a read error, because a much larger clone lies one nucleotide away. V gene TRBV29-1 combines with J gene TRBJ2-7, with 13 nucleotides matching TRBD2. J gave up 6 bases and V 7 bases, and 6 bases lay outside the gene matches. The length of the CDR3 is 13 residues. Germline V gene lookup returns CDR1 SQVTM and CDR2 ANQGSEA. CDR3 amino acids: CSASGTSGIEQYF. The CDR3 DNA reads as TGCAGCGCCTCCGGGACTAGCGGGATCGAGCAGTACTTC.

This clonotype was observed many times. V and J are TRBV5-1 and TRBJ2-7, with 8 bases aligning to TRBD2. Germline V gene data show CDR1 as SGHRS and CDR2 as YFSETQ. This CDR3 is built from 16 residues. Trimming removed 2 bases from V and 3 bases from J; junction bases left unmatched: 10. CDR3 protein: CASSFNGRAAGYEQYF. In nucleotides, the CDR3 is TGCGCCAGCAGCTTCAACGGGAGGGCAGCAGGCTACGAGCAGTACTTC.

The chain couples TRBV20-1 to TRBJ2-2; 10 nucleotides line up with TRBD1. J lost 3 bases, V lost 3 bases, and 7 bases had no gene match. The CDR3 covers 16 residues. Per the germline V gene, CDR1 is DFQATT and CDR2 is SNEGSKA (reference sequence). The CDR3 protein is CSASVAGTGDTGELFF. The CDR3 DNA reads TGCAGTGCTAGTGTAGCCGGGACAGGGGACACCGGGGAGCTGTTTTTT.

The V call is TRBV6-2 or TRBV6-3, the J call TRBJ2-5; D unclear. Germline CDR1 is MNHEY and CDR2 is SVGEGT. V shed 2 bases and J shed 3 bases, with 10 bases lying between them. The CDR3 length is 14 residues. The CDR3 reads CASSYRSLEETQYF. The CDR3 nucleotides are TGTGCCAGCAGTTACCGGAGTTTGGAAGAGACCCAGTACTTC.

This clonotype showed up just once. The gene calls are TRBV7-8 and TRBJ2-1, with D possibly matching TRBD2 (5 bases). Deletions cut 3 bases from V and 9 bases from J, with 9 bases between. Germline assignment: CDR1 SGHVS and CDR2 FQNEAQ. The CDR3 consists of 12 residues. In DNA, the CDR3 is TGTGCCAGCAGCTTCTTCGGACTTGAGCAGTTCTTC. Translation: CASSFFGLEQFF.

The chain combines TRBV20-1 with TRBJ2-1; the D gene is possibly TRBD2 (6 bases). This CDR3 has 11 residues. Germline CDR1 and CDR2: DFQATT and SNEGSKA (reference sequence). V gave up 6 bases and J gave up 9 bases, with 12 bases separating them. CDR3 residues: CSAPGTPEQFF. DNA of the CDR3: TGCAGTGCACCTGGGACTCCTGAGCAGTTCTTC.